This paragraph covers one T cell receptor (beta chain) sequence. The CDR3 is 12 residues long. V lost 4 bases and J 8 bases, leaving 8 bases between the germline ends. Germline V gene data show CDR1 as MNHEY and CDR2 as SVGAGI. These data originate in a study of blood T cell repertoires in COVID-19. The wider study: From the United States, Italy and Spain came samples of acute and convalescent COVID-19.

In the authors' methods: Amplification with reference gene primers provided the estimates of nucleated cell counts. Assay used: immunoSEQ multiplex PCR; TCRdb lists only in-frame clones, some missing. V and J calls and clone size are as listed in that table; D and trimming were resolved from the DNA. The repertoire holds tens of thousands of clones, with approximately 89% as singletons. The chain combines TRBV6-5 with TRBJ1-4; no clear D gene. This sequence originates from a woman of 80 years or more with acute or convalescent COVID-19. Sequencing was carried out using peripheral blood. This chain's CDR3 is CASSSYGEKLFF. The CDR3 nucleotides are TGTGCCAGCAGTTCTTATGGCGAAAAACTGTTTTTT.